One sample yielded the 18 T cell receptor beta chains listed below, sequenced in a study of radiation and T cells in renal cell carcinoma. TCRdb's table, derived via immunoSEQ multiplex PCR, lists solely in-frame clones and lacks some. Of about 130,000 clones listed, 88% are singletons. Stated time point: blood 2 weeks post-SBRT. Treatment described: 15 Gy SBRT to primary tumor, nephrectomy 4 weeks later. This sample comprised blood, obtained from a patient whose treatment included radiotherapy and nephrectomy. Every receptor here comes from a woman between 65 and 79 years old with renal cell carcinoma.

This clone was seen more than once but under ten times. The chain couples TRBV5-4 to TRBJ1-2; D gene unclear. Germline V gene data show CDR1 as SGHNT and CDR2 as YYREEE (reference sequence). V was clipped by 0 bases and J by 8 bases, with 11 bases between them. There are 13 residues in the CDR3. DNA of the CDR3: TGTGCCAGCAGCTTGGCCGCCCTGGGGGGCTACACCTTC. Translating gives CASSLAALGGYTF.

A single count supports this clone. The genes are TRBV27 and TRBJ1-6; tentative D call: TRBD1 (5 bases). Germline values: CDR1 MNHEY, CDR2 SMNVEV (reference sequence). V shed 5 bases and J shed 0 bases, with 14 bases lying between them. CDR3 size: 17 residues. CDR3 in DNA: TGTGCCAGCAGTCGTTTGGGGGGGAGCTCCTATAATTCACCCCTCCACTTT. Translated: CASSRLGGSSYNSPLHF.

The rearrangement joins TRBV29-1 to TRBJ1-3, with a weak D call TRBD1 (6 bases). The CDR3 spans 15 residues. Trimming left V 0 bases short and J 1 base short, with 10 bases between. CDR1 is SQVTM, CDR2 ANQGSEA, per germline. The CDR3 protein is CSVEDFQGSGNTIYF. The CDR3 region has the DNA TGCAGCGTTGAAGATTTTCAGGGGTCTGGAAACACCATATATTTT. Combining the CDR3 with reference TRBV29-1 and TRBJ1-3 gives the whole variable domain SAVISQKPSRDICQRGTSLTIQCQVDSQVTMMFWYRQQPGQSLTLIATANQGSEATYESGFVIDKFPISRPNLTFSTLTVSNMSPEDSSIYLCSVEDFQGSGNTIYFGEGSWLTVV.

This clone appeared once. The chain recombines TRBV7-8 with TRBJ1-5, with D unclear. V lost 4 bases to trimming and J lost 1 base, with 5 bases between them. The CDR3 has 13 residues. The germline gives CDR1 SGHVS, CDR2 FQNEAQ. The CDR3 loop reads CASSSQSNQPQHF. The CDR3 region has the DNA TGTGCCAGCAGCTCCCAAAGCAATCAGCCCCAGCATTTT.

The J gene is TRBJ2-7, the V gene TRBV28, with TRBD1 identical over 10 bases. CDR1 is MDHEN, CDR2 SYDVKM, per germline. Trimming at V came to 0 bases and at J to 1 base, leaving 0 bases not matched to a gene. The CDR3 loop spans 15 amino acids. CDR3 loop: CASSLWGQGSYEQYF. DNA for the CDR3: TGTGCCAGCAGTTTATGGGGACAGGGGTCCTACGAGCAGTACTTC.

The rearrangement uses TRBV7-9 and TRBJ2-2; TRBD2 agrees at 9 bases. Germline CDR1 is SEHNR and CDR2 is FQNEAQ (reference sequence). The CDR3 extends over 12 amino acids. The CDR3 nucleotides are TGTGCACCCGGGACTAGCCCCGGGGAGCTGTTTTTT. It codes for CAPGTSPGELFF.

The J gene is TRBJ2-4, the V gene TRBV21-1; TRBD1, as called in the table, went unchecked against the DNA. TRBV21-1 is deemed a pseudogene. The CDR3 is 18 residues long. The CDR3 loop reads CASSKAGTFTLAKNIQYF. CDR3 bases: TGTGCCAGCAGCAAAGCGGGGACATTCACTCTAGCCAAAAACATTCAGTACTTC.

The chain carries TRBV14 and TRBJ2-3; D not certain. The V and J ends lost 4 bases and 4 bases respectively, with 12 bases between them. The CDR3 length is 14 residues. CDR1 and CDR2 from the germline V gene are SGHDN and FVKESK. The CDR3 nucleotides read TGTGCCAGCAGCCCTAGGGCCCCCCCAGATACGCAGTATTTT. Protein: CASSPRAPPDTQYF.

V gene TRBV6-6 combines with J gene TRBJ2-4; the D is unclear. There are 15 residues in the CDR3. The germline V gene encodes CDR1 MNHNY and CDR2 SVGAGI (reference sequence). V was shortened by 5 bases and J by 0 bases, with 11 bases between the two germline ends. The CDR3 region is CASSPLSGAKNIQYF. The CDR3 region has the DNA TGTGCCAGCAGTCCCCTATCGGGAGCCAAAAACATTCAGTACTTC.

This chain connects TRBV5-6 to TRBJ1-5; TRBD1 might be the D (5 bases). Germline CDR1 is SGHDT and CDR2 is YYEEEE. Trimming shortened V by 0 bases and J by 5 bases, and 9 bases separated the two germline ends. CDR3 length equals 14 residues. The chain's CDR3 is CASSLVGHHQPQHF. CDR3 nucleotide sequence: TGTGCCAGCAGCTTGGTCGGACATCATCAGCCCCAGCATTTT.

This chain uses TRBV29-1 with TRBJ1-3; D is uncertain. The V and J ends lost 0 bases and 4 bases respectively, with 7 bases between them. There are 13 residues in the CDR3. Germline V CDR1 and CDR2: SQVTM, ANQGSEA. The CDR3 region has the DNA TGCAGCGTTGAAGACAGGTCCGGAAACACCATATATTTT. Translation gives CSVEDRSGNTIYF.

This clone appeared a single time. The chain has TRBV4-3 and TRBJ2-2; 9 bases are a match to TRBD1. V lost 4 bases and J lost 5; bases outside the gene matches: 5. The CDR3 is 15 amino acids. Per germline, CDR1 LGHNA and CDR2 YSLEER. CDR3 nucleotide sequence: TGCGCCAGCAGCCGACGGGGACAGGGAACCGGGGAGCTGTTTTTT. It is translated as CASSRRGQGTGELFF.

This clone came up a few times. The V and J genes are TRBV9 and TRBJ1-1; no firm D call. Germline CDR1 reads SGDLS; CDR2 reads YYNGEE. V shed 3 bases and J shed 4 bases, with 7 bases lying between them. CDR3 length: 12 amino acids. The chain's CDR3 is CASSAWGTEAFF. The DNA for the CDR3 is TGTGCCAGCAGCGCTTGGGGCACTGAAGCTTTCTTT. Together with reference TRBV9 and TRBJ1-1, the CDR3 gives the full variable domain: DSGVTQTPKHLITATGQRVTLRCSPRSGDLSVYWYQQSLDQGLQFLIQYYNGEERAKGNILERFSAQQFPDLHSELNLSSLELGDSALYFCASSAWGTEAFFGQGTRLTVV.

The rearrangement joins TRBV19 to TRBJ1-1; D gene ambiguous. V lost 7 bases, J lost 1 base, and 13 bases lay in between. CDR1 is LNHDA, CDR2 SQIVND, per germline (reference sequence). This CDR3 comprises 14 residues. CDR3: CASNPRYSNTEAFF. CDR3 nucleotide sequence: TGTGCCAGTAATCCGAGATACTCGAACACTGAAGCTTTCTTT.

This clone occurred once. The V and J genes are TRBV7-3 and TRBJ2-7; the match to TRBD1 covers 7 bases. The junction had 9 bases not matched to a gene; V was cut back by 5 bases and J by 5 bases. Germline CDR1 is SGHTA and CDR2 is FQGTGA. This CDR3 has 14 residues. In nucleotides, the CDR3 is TGTGCCAGCAGCCCCGACAGGGCCGGGAACGAGCAGTACTTC. Its translation is CASSPDRAGNEQYF.

The rearrangement links TRBV11-2 to TRBJ1-5; TRBD1 matches at 9 bases. There are 15 residues in the CDR3. CDR1 is SGHAT, CDR2 FQNNGV, per germline. V lost 5 bases to trimming and J lost 6 bases; unmatched junction nucleotides: 8. As DNA, the CDR3 is TGTGCCAGCAGCCCGGGACAGGGATCTAGTCAGCCCCAGCATTTT. Protein sequence: CASSPGQGSSQPQHF.

The J gene is TRBJ2-3, the V gene TRBV6-6; TRBD1 aligns across 9 bases. The V gene end was trimmed by 5 bases and the J gene end by 6 bases; junction bases not matched to a gene: 3. The CDR3 contains 13 residues. Germline V gene data show CDR1 as MNHNY and CDR2 as SVGAGI (reference sequence). The CDR3 region has the DNA TGTGCCAGCAGTGGGGACAGGGCGGATACGCAGTATTTT. This encodes CASSGDRADTQYF.

The chain joins TRBV11-2 to TRBJ2-1; 9 bases agree with TRBD2. The V gene end was trimmed by 5 bases and the J gene end by 7 bases; junction bases not matched to a gene: 6. CDR1 SGHAT and CDR2 FQNNGV come from the germline V gene. The CDR3 contains 14 residues. CDR3 sequence (DNA): TGTGCCAGCAGCAAGGGCGGGGGGGCAAATGAGCAGTTCTTC. Protein sequence: CASSKGGGANEQFF.